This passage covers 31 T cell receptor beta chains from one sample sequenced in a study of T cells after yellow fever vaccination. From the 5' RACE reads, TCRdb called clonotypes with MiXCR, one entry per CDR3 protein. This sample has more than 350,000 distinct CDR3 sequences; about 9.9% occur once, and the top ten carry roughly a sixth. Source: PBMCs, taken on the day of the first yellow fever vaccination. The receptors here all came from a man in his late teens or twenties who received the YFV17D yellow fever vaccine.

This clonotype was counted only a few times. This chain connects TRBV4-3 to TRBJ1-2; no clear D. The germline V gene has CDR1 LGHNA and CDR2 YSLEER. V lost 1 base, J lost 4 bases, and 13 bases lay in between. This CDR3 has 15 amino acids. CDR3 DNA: TGCGCCAGCAGCCAAGTGTGGGAGGGCTTCTATGGCTACACCTTC. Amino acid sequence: CASSQVWEGFYGYTF.

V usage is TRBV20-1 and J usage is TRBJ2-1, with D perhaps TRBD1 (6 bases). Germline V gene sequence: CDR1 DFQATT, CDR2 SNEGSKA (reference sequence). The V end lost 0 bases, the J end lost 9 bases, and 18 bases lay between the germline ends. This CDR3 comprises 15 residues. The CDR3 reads CSARDPGVGVGEQFF. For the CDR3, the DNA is TGCAGTGCTAGAGATCCAGGGGTGGGAGTAGGTGAGCAGTTCTTC.

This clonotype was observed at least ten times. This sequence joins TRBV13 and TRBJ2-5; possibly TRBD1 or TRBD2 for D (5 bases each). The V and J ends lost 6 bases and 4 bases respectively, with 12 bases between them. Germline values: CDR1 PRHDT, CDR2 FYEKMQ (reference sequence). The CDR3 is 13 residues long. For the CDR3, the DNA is TGTGCCAGCAGTTCTGTGGGGGTAGAGACCCAGTACTTC. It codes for CASSSVGVETQYF.

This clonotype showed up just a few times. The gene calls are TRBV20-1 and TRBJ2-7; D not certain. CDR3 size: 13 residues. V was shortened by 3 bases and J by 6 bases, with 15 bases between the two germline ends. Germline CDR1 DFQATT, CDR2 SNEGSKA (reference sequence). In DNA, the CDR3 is TGCAGTGCTAGTTGGCAGAAACATGTCGAGCAGTACTTC. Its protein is CSASWQKHVEQYF.

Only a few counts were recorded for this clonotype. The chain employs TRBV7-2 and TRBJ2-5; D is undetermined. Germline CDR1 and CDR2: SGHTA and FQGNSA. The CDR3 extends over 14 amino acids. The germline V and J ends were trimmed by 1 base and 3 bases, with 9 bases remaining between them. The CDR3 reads CASSLVFWEETQYF. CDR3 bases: TGTGCCAGCAGCTTAGTTTTTTGGGAAGAGACCCAGTACTTC.

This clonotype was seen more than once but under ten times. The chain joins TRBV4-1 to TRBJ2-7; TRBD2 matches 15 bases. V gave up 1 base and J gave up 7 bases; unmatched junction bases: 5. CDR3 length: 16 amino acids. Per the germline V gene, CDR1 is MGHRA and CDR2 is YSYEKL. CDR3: CASSQGGTSGGLEQYF. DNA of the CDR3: TGCGCCAGCAGCCAAGGGGGGACTAGCGGGGGGTTGGAGCAGTACTTC.

CDR3 DNA: TGTGCCAGCAGTTCTCTCATCGATACGCAGTATTTT. It is translated as CASSSLIDTQYF. The rearrangement joins TRBV12-3 or TRBV12-4 to TRBJ2-3; the D is unclear. V lost 4 bases and J lost 6, with 8 bases in between. The CDR3 has 12 amino acids.

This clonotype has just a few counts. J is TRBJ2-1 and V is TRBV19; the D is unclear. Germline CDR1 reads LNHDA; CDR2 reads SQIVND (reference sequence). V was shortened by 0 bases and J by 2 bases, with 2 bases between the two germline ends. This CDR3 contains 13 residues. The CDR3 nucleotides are TGTGCCAGTAGTATAGATGCCTACAATGAGCAGTTCTTC. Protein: CASSIDAYNEQFF.

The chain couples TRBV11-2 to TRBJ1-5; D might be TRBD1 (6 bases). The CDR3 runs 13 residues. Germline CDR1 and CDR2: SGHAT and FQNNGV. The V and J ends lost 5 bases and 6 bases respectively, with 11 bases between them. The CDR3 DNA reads TGTGCCAGCAGCCAAGGACAGCTTCAGCCCCAGCATTTT. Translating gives CASSQGQLQPQHF.

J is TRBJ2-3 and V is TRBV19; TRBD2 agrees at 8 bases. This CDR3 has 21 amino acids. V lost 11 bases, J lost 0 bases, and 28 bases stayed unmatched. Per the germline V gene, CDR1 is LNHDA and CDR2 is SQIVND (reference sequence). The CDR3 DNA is TGTGCCGGGAAAAAAGGCGATAGGGGAGCGGGGGCGACAACTAGCACAGATACGCAGTATTTT. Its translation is CAGKKGDRGAGATTSTDTQYF. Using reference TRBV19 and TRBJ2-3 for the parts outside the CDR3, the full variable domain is DGGITQSPKYLFRKEGQNVTLSCEQNLNHDAMYWYRQDPGQGLRLIYYSQIVNDFQKGDIAEGYSVSREKKESFPLTVTSAQKNPTAFYLCAGKKGDRGAGATTSTDTQYFGPGTRLTVL.

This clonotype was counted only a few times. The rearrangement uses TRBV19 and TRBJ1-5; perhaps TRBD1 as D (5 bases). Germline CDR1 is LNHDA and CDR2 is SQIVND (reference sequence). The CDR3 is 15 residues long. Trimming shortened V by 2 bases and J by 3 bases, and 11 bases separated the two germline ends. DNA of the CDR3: TGTGCCAGTAGTATAATGGGGCAGAACAATCAGCCCCAGCATTTT. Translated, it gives CASSIMGQNNQPQHF.

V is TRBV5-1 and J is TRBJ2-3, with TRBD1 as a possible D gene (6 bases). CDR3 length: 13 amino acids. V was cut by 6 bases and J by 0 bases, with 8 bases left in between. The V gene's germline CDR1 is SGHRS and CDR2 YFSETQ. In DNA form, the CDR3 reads TGCGCCAGCAACGGACAGAGCACAGATACGCAGTATTTT. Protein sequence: CASNGQSTDTQYF.

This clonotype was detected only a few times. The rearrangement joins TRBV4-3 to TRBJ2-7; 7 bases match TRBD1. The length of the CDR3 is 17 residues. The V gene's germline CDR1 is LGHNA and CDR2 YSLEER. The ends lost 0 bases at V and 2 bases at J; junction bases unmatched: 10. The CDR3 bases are TGCGCCAGCAGCCAAGATCTTCCGACAGGGCTACCCTACGAGCAGTACTTC. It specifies CASSQDLPTGLPYEQYF.

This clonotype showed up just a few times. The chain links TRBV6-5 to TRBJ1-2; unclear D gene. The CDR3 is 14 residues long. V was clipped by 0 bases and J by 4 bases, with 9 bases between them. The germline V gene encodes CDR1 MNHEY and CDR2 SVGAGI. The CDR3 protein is CASSYSPGGYGYTF. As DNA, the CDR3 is TGTGCCAGCAGTTACTCCCCCGGCGGCTATGGCTACACCTTC.

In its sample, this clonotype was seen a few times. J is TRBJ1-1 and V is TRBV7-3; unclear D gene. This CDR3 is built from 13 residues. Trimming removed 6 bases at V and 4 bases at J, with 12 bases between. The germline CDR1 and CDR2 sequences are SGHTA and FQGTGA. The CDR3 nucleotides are TGTGCCAGCAGACTAGACATAATCACTGAAGCTTTCTTT. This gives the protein CASRLDIITEAFF.

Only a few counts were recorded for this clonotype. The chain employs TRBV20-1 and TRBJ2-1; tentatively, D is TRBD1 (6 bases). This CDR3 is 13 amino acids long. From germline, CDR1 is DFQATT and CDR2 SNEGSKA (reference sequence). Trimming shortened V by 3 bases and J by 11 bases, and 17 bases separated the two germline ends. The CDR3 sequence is CSASTDSSAQQFF. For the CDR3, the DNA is TGCAGTGCTAGTACGGACAGCAGCGCCCAGCAGTTCTTC.

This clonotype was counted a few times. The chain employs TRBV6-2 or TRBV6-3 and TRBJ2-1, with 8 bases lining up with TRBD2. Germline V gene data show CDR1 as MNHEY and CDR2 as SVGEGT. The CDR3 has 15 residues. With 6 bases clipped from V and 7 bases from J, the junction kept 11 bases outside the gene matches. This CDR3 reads CASSHYLGTRNEQFF. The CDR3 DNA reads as TGTGCCAGCAGCCACTACCTTGGGACTAGGAATGAGCAGTTCTTC.

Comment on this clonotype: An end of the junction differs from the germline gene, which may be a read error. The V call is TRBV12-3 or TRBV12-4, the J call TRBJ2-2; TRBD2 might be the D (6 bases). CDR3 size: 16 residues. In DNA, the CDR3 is TGTGCCAGCAAAGAGTCCGGGGGAACCAACACCGGCGAGCTGTTTTTT. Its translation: CASKESGGTNTGELFF.

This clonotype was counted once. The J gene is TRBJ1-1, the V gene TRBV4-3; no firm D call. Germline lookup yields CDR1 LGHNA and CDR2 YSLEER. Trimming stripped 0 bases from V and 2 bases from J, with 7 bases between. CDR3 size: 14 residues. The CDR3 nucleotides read TGCGCCAGCAGCCAAGATATACGAAACACTGAAGCTTTCTTT. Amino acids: CASSQDIRNTEAFF.

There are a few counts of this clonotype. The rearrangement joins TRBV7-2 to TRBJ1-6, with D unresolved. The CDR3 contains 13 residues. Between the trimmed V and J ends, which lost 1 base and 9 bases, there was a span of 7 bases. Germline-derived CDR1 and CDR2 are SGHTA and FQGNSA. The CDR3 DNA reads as TGTGCCAGCAGCTTAGTTGGGGTTTCACCCCTCCACTTT. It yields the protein CASSLVGVSPLHF.

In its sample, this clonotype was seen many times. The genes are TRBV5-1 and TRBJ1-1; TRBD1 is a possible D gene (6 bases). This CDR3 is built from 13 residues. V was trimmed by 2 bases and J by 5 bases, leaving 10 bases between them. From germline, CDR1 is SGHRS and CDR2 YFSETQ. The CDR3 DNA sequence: TGCGCCAGCAGCTTCCCAGGGGAGACTGAAGCTTTCTTT. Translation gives CASSFPGETEAFF.

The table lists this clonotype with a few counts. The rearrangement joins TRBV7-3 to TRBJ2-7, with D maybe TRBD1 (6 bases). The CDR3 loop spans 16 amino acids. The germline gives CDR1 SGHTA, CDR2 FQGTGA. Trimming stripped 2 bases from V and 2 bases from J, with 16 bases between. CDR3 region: CASSLPPPGQTYEQYV. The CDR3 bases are TGTGCCAGCAGCTTACCCCCTCCTGGACAGACCTACGAGCAGTACGTC.

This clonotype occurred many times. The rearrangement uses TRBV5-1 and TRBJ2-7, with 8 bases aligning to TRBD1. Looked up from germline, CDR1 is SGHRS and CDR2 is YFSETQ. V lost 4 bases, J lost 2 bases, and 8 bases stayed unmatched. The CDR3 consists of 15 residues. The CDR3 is CASSPDLTGAYEQYF. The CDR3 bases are TGCGCCAGCAGCCCCGACTTGACAGGGGCCTACGAGCAGTACTTC.

The CDR3 loop is CASSPPSILGADTQYF. Written as DNA, the CDR3 is TGCGCCAGCAGCCCGCCGTCAATCCTAGGTGCAGATACGCAGTATTTT. The V and J genes are TRBV5-1 and TRBJ2-3; D not resolved. This CDR3 comprises 16 residues. Between the trimmed V and J ends, which lost 4 bases and 4 bases, there was a span of 19 bases. Germline V gene data show CDR1 as SGHRS and CDR2 as YFSETQ.

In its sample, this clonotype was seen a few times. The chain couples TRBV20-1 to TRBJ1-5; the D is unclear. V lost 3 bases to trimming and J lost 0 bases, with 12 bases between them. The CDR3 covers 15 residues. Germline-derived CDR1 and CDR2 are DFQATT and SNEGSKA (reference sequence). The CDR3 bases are TGCAGTGCTAGCCGCGGGCCCTATAGCAATCAGCCCCAGCATTTT. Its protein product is CSASRGPYSNQPQHF.

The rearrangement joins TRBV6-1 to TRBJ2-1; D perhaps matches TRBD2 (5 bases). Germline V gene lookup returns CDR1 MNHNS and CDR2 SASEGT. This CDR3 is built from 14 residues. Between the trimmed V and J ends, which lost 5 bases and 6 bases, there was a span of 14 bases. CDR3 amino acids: CASSNSGFFNEQFF. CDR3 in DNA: TGTGCCAGCAGTAACAGCGGCTTCTTCAATGAGCAGTTCTTC.

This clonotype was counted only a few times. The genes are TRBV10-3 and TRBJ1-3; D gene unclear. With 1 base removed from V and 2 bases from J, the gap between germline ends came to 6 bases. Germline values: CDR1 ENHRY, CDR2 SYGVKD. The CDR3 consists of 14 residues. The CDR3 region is CAISEYGTGNTIYF. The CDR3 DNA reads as TGTGCCATCAGTGAGTACGGCACTGGAAACACCATATATTTT.

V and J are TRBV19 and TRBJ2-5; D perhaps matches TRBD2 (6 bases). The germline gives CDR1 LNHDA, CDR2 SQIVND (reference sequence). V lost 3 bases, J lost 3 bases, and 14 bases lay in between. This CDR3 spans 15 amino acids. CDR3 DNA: TGTGCCAGTAGTATGTGGCAGGGAGGTAAAGAGACCCAGTACTTC. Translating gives CASSMWQGGKETQYF.

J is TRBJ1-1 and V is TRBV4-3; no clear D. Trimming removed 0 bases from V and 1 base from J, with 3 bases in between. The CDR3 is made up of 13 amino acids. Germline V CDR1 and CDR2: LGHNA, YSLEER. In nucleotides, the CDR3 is TGCGCCAGCAGCCAAGAAACGAACACTGAAGCTTTCTTT. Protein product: CASSQETNTEAFF.

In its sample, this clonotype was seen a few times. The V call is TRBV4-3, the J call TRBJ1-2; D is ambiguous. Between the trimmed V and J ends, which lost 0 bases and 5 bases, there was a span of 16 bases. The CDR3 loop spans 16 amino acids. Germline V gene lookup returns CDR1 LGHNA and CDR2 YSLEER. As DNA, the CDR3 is TGCGCCAGCAGCCAAGACTTGTCCGGACGGAGGTATGGCTACACCTTC. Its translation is CASSQDLSGRRYGYTF.

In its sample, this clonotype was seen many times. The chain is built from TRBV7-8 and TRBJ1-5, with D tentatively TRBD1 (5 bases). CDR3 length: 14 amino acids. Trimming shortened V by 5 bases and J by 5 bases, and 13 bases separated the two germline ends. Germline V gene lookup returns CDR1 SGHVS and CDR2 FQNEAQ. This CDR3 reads CASSQLGGDQPQHF. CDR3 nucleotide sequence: TGTGCCAGCAGCCAACTCGGAGGGGATCAGCCCCAGCATTTT.